This entry lists 6 T cell receptor beta chains sequenced from one sample in a study of blood T cell repertoires in COVID-19. Measured with immunoSEQ multiplex PCR; TCRdb has only the in-frame clones, and not every one. The table lists around 160,000 clones, 70% to 90% of them singletons. The sequencing sample was made of peripheral blood. These receptors were collected from a woman between 55 and 75 years old with COVID-19, enrolled during active disease.

The genes are TRBV11-3 and TRBJ2-1; 7 bases fit TRBD1. Unmatched junction bases numbered 5, after V lost 4 bases and J lost 5 bases. This CDR3 comprises 14 residues. Per the germline V gene, CDR1 is SGHNT and CDR2 is YENEEA. CDR3 in DNA: TGTGCCAGCAGCTCCGGGACAGCTAACAATGAGCAGTTCTTC. Translated, it gives CASSSGTANNEQFF.

The rearrangement uses TRBV20-1 and TRBJ1-4; 7 nucleotides match TRBD1. CDR1 and CDR2 from the germline V gene are DFQATT and SNEGSKA (reference sequence). Trimming removed 3 bases from V and 7 bases from J; junction bases left unmatched: 11. This CDR3 comprises 15 residues. CDR3 sequence: CSASNPGQGGEKLFF. CDR3 coding DNA: TGCAGTGCTAGTAACCCTGGGCAGGGGGGTGAAAAACTGTTTTTT.

This sequence joins TRBV25-1 and TRBJ2-3; 10 bases agree with TRBD2. Germline-derived CDR1 and CDR2 are MGHDK and SYGVNS. Unmatched junction bases numbered 10, after V lost 5 bases and J lost 2 bases. The CDR3 contains 17 residues. The CDR3 spells CASSLKTSGRDTDTQYF. CDR3 nucleotides: TGTGCCAGCAGTTTGAAGACTAGCGGGCGAGACACAGATACGCAGTATTTT.

This chain uses TRBV28 with TRBJ1-3; 8 bases match TRBD1. Germline V gene lookup returns CDR1 MDHEN and CDR2 SYDVKM. The CDR3 length is 17 residues. With 4 bases clipped from V and 0 bases from J, the junction kept 8 bases outside the gene matches. This CDR3 is CASSSPGQVLSGNTIYF. The CDR3, as DNA: TGTGCCAGCAGTTCGCCGGGACAGGTCCTCTCTGGAAACACCATATATTTT.

This clone was observed once. V usage is TRBV5-1 and J usage is TRBJ2-7, with TRBD1 as a possible D gene (6 bases). V was clipped by 3 bases and J by 5 bases, with 15 bases between them. The CDR3 is 14 residues long. Germline CDR1 SGHRS, CDR2 YFSETQ. The CDR3 spells CASSSHRESNEQYF. Here the CDR3 DNA reads TGCGCCAGCAGCTCTCACAGGGAATCAAACGAGCAGTACTTC.

V and J are TRBV4-2 and TRBJ2-7, with 11 bases aligning to TRBD2. Unmatched junction bases numbered 5, after V lost 1 base and J lost 0 bases. The germline V gene has CDR1 LGHNA and CDR2 YNFKEQ. The CDR3 consists of 17 residues. CDR3 region: CASSQGTSGSYSYEQYF. The CDR3 DNA reads as TGTGCCAGCAGCCAAGGGACTAGCGGGTCCTACTCCTACGAGCAGTACTTC.